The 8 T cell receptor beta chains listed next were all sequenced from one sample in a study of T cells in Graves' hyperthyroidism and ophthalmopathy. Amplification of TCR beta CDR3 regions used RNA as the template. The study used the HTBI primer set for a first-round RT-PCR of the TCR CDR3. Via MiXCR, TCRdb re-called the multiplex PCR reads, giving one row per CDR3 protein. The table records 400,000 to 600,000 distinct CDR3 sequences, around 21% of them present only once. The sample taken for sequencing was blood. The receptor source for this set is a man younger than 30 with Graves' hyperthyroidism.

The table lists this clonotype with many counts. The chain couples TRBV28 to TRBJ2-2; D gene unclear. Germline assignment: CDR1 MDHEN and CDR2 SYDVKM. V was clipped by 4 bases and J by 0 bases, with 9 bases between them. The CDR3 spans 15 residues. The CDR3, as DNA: TGTGCCAGCAGTTGGAAAGCCCCGAACACCGGGGAGCTGTTTTTT. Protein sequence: CASSWKAPNTGELFF.

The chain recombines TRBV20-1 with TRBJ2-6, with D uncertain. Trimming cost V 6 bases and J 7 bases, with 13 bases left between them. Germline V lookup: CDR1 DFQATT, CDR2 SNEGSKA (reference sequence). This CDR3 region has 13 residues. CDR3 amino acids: CSAPGWGANVLTF. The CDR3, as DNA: TGCAGTGCCCCCGGATGGGGAGCCAACGTCCTGACTTTC.

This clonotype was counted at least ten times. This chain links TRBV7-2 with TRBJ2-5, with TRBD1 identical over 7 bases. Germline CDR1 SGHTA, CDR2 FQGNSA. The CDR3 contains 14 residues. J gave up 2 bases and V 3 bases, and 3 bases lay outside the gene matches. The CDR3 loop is CASSFQTGQETQYF. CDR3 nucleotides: TGTGCCAGCAGCTTCCAGACAGGGCAAGAGACCCAGTACTTC. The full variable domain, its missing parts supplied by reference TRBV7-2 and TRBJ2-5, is GAGVSQSPSNKVTEKGKDVELRCDPISGHTALYWYRQSLGQGLEFLIYFQGNSAPDKSGLPSDRFSAERTGGSVSTLTIQRTQQEDSAVYLCASSFQTGQETQYFGPGTRLLVL.

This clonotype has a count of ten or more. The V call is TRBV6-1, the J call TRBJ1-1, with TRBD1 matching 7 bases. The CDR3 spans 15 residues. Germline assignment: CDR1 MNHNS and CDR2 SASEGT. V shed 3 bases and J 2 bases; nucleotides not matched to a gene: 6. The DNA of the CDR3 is TGTGCCAGCAGTGAGGGGGACAGACTAAACACTGAAGCTTTCTTT. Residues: CASSEGDRLNTEAFF.

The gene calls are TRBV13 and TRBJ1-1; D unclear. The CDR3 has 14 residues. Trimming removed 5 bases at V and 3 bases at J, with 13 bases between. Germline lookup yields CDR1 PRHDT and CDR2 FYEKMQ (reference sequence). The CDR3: CASSIRRWDTEAFF. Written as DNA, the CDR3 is TGTGCCAGCAGCATCCGACGGTGGGACACTGAAGCTTTCTTT.

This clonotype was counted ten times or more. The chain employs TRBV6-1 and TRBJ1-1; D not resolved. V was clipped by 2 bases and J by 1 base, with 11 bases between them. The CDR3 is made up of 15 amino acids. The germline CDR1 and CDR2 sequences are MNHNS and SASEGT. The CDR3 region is CASSETEGSNTEAFF. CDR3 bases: TGTGCCAGCAGTGAAACCGAGGGATCGAACACTGAAGCTTTCTTT.

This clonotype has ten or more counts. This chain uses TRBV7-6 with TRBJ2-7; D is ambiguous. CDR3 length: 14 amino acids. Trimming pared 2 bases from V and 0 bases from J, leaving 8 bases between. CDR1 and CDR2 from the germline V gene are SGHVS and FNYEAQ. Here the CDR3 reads CASSLQQASYEQYF. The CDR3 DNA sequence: TGTGCCAGCAGCTTACAGCAGGCCTCCTACGAGCAGTACTTC.

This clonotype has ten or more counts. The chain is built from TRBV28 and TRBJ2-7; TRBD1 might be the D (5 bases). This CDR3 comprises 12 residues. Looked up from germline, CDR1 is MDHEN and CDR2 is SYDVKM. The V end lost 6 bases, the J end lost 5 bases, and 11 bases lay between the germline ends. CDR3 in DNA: TGTGCCAGCAGATCCAGGGCCAACGAGCAGTACTTC. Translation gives CASRSRANEQYF.